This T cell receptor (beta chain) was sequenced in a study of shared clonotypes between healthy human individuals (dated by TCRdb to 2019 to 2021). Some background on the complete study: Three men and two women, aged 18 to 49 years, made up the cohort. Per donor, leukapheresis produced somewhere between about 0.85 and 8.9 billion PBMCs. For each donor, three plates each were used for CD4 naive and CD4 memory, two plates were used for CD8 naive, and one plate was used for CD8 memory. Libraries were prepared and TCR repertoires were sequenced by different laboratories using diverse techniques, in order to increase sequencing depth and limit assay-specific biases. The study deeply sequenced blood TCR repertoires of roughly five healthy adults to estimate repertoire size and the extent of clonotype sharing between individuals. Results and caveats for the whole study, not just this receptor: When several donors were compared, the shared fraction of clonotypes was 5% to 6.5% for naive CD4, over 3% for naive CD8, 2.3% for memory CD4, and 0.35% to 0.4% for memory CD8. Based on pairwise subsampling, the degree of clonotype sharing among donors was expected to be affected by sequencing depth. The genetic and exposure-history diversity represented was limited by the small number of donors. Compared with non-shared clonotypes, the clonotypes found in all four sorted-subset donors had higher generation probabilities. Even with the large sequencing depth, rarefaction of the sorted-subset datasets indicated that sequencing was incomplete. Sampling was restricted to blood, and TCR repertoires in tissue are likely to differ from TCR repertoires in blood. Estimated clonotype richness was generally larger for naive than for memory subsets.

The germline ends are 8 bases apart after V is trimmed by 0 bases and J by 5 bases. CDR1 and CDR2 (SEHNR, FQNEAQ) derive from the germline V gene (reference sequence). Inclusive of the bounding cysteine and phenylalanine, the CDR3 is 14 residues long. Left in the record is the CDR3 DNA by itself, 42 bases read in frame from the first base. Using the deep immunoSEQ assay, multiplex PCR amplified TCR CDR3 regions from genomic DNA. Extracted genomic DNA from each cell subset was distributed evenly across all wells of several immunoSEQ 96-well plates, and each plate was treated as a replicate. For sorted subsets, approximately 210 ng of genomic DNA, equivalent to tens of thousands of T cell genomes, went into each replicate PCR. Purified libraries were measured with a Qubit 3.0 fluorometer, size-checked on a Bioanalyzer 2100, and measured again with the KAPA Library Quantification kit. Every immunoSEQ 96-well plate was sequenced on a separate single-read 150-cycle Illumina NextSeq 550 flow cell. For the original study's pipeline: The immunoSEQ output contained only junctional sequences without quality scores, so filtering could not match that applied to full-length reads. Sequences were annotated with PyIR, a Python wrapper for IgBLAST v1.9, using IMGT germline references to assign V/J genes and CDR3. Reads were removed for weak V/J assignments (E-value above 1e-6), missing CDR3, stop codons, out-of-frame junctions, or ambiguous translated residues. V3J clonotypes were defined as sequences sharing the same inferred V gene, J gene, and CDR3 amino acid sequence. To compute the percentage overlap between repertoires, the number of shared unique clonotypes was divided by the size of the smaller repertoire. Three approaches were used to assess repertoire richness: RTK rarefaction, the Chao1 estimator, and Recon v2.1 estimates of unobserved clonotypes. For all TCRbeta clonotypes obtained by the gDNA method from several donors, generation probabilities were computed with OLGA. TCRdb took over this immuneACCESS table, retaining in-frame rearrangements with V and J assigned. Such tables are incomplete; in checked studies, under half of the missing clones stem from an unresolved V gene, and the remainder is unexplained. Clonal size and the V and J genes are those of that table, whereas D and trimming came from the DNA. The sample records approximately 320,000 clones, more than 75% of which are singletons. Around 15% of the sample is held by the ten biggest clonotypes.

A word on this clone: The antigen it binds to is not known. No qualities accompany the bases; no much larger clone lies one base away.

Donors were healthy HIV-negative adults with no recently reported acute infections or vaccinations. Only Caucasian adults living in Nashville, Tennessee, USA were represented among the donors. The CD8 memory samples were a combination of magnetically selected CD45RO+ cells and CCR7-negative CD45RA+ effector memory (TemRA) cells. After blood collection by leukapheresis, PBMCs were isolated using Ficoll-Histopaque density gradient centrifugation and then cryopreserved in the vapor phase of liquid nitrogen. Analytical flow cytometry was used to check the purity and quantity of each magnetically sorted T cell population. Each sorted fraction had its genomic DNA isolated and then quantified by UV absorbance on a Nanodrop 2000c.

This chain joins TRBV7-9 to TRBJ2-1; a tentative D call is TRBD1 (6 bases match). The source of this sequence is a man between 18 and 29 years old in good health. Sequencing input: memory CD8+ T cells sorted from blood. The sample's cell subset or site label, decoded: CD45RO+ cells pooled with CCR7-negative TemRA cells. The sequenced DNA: TGTGCCAGCAGCTTAGCGGGGGCCCACAATGAGCAGTTCTTC. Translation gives CASSLAGAHNEQFF.